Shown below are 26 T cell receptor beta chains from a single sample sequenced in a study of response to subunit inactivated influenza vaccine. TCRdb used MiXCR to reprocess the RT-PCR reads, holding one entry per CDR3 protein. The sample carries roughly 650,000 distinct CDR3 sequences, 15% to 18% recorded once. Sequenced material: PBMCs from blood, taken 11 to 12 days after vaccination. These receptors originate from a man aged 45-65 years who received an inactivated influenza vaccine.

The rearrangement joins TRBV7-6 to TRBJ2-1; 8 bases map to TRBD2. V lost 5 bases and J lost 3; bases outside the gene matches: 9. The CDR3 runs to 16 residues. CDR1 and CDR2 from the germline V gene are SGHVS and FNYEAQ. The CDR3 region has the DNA TGTGCCAGCAGCCCGTTCGGCGGGGGGAGCTACAATGAGCAGTTCTTC. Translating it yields CASSPFGGGSYNEQFF.

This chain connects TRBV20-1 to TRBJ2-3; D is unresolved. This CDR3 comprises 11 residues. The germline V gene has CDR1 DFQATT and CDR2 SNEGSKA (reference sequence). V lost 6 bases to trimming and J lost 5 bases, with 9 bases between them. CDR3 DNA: TGCAGTGCCCAGACTGGAGATACGCAGTATTTT. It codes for CSAQTGDTQYF.

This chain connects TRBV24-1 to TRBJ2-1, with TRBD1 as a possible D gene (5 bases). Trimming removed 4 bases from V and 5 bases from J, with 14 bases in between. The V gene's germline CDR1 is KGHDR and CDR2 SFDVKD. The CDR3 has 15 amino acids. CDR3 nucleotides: TGTGCCACCAGTGACTATCAATGGGGCCACAATGAGCAGTTCTTC. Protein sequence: CATSDYQWGHNEQFF.

Here the CDR3 reads CATRGISGSTDTQYF. CDR3 coding DNA: TGTGCCACCAGGGGAATAAGCGGGAGCACAGATACGCAGTATTTT. This rearrangement joins TRBV24-1 to TRBJ2-3; D may be TRBD2 (6 bases). V dropped 7 bases and J dropped 0 bases, with 13 bases sitting between them. The germline CDR1 and CDR2 sequences are KGHDR and SFDVKD. This CDR3 region has 15 residues.

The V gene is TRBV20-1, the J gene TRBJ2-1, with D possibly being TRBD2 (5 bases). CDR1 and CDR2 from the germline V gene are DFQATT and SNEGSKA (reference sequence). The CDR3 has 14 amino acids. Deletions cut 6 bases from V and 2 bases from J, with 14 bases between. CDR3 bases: TGCAGTGCAACCTTTCCGAGGGCCTACAATGAGCAGTTCTTC. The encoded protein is CSATFPRAYNEQFF.

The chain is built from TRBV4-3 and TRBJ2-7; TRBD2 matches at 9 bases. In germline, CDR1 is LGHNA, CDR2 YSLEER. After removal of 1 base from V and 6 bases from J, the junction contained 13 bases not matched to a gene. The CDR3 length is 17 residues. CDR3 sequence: CASSQAAGGIVRVEQYF. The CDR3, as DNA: TGCGCCAGCAGCCAAGCTGCGGGGGGGATAGTACGTGTCGAGCAGTACTTC.

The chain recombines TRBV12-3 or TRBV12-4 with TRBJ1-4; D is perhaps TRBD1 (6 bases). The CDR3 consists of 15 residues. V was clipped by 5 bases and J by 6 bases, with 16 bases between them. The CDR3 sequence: CASSTTGPGDEKLFF. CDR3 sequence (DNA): TGTGCCAGCAGTACCACAGGGCCGGGGGATGAAAAACTGTTTTTT.

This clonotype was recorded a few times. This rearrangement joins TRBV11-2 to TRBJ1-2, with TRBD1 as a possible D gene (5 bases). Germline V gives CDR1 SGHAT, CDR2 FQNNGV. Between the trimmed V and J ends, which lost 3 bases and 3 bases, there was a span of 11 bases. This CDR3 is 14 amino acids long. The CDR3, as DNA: TGTGCCAGCAGCTTCTCAGGGAGCGACTATGGCTACACCTTC. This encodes CASSFSGSDYGYTF.

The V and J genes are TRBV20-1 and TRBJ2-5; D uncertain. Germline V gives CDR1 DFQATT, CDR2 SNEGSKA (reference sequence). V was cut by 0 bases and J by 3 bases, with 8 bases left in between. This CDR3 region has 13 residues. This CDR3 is CSARDSHKETQYF. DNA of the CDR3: TGCAGTGCTAGAGATTCACATAAAGAGACCCAGTACTTC.

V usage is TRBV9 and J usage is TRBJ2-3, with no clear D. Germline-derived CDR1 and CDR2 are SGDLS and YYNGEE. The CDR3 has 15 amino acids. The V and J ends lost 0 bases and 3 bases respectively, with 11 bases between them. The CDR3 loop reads CASSVGVGKTDTQYF. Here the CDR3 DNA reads TGTGCCAGCAGCGTAGGGGTGGGAAAGACAGATACGCAGTATTTT.

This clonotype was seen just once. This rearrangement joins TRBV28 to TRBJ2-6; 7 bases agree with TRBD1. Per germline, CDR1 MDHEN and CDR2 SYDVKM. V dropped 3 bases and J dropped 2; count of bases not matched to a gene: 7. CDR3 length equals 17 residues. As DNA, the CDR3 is TGTGCCAGCAGTTTGTATACCGGGACAGCTGGGGCCAACGTCCTGACTTTC. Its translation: CASSLYTGTAGANVLTF. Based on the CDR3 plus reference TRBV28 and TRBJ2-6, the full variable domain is DVKVTQSSRYLVKRTGEKVFLECVQDMDHENMFWYRQDPGLGLRLIYFSYDVKMKEKGDIPEGYSVSREKKERFSLILESASTNQTSMYLCASSLYTGTAGANVLTFGAGSRLTVL.

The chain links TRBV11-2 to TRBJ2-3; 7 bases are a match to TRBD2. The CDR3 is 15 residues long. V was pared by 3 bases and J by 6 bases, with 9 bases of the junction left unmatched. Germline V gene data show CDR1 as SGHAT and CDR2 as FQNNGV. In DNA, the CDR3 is TGTGCCAGCAGCTTGGCCGCGGGAGTGGTCGATACGCAGTATTTT. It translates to CASSLAAGVVDTQYF.

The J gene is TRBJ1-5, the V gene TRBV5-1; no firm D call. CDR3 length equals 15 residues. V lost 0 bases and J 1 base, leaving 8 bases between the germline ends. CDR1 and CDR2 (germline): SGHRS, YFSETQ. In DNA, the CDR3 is TGCGCCAGCAGCTTGGAGTCAGCAAGCAATCAGCCCCAGCATTTT. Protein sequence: CASSLESASNQPQHF. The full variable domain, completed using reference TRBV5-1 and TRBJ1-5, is KAGVTQTPRYLIKTRGQQVTLSCSPISGHRSVSWYQQTPGQGLQFLFEYFSETQRNKGNFPGRFSGRQFSNSRSEMNVSTLELGDSALYLCASSLESASNQPQHFGDGTRLSIL.

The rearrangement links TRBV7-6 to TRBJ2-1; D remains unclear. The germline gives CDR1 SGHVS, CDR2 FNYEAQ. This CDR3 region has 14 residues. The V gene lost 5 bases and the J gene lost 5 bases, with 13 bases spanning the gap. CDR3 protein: CASSPNPVNNEQFF. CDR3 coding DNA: TGTGCCAGCAGCCCCAACCCGGTCAACAATGAGCAGTTCTTC. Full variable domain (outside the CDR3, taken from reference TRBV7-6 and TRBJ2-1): GAGVSQSPRYKVTKRGQDVALRCDPISGHVSLYWYRQALGQGPEFLTYFNYEAQQDKSGLPNDRFSAERPEGSISTLTIQRTEQRDSAMYRCASSPNPVNNEQFFGPGTRLTVL.

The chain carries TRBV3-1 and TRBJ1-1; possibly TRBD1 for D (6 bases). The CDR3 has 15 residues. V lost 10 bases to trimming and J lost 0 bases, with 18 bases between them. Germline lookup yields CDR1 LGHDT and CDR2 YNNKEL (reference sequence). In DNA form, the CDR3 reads TGTGCCATCAGTGGGAAGGACAGTATGAACACTGAAGCTTTCTTT. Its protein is CAISGKDSMNTEAFF.

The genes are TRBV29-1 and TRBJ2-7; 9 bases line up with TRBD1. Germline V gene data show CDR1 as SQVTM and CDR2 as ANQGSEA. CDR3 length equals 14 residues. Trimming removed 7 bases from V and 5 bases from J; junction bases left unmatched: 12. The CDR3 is CSALIWDRDHEQYF. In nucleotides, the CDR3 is TGCAGCGCACTCATATGGGACAGGGACCACGAGCAGTACTTC.

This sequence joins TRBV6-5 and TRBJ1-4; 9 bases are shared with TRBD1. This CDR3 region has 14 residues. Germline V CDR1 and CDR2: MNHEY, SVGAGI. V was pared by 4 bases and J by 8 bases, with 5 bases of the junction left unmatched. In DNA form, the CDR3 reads TGTGCCAGCAGTTGGGGACAGGGTGGCGAAAAACTGTTTTTT. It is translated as CASSWGQGGEKLFF.

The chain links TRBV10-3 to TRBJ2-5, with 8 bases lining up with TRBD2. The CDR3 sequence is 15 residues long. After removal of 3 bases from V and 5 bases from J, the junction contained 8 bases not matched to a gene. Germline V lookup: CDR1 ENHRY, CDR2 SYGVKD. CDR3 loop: CAISEAGAPLETQYF. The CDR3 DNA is TGTGCCATCAGTGAAGCGGGAGCTCCCCTGGAGACCCAGTACTTC.

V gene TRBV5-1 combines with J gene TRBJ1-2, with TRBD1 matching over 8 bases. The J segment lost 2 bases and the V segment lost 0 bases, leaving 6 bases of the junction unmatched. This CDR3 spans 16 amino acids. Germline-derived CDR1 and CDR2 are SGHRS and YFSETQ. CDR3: CASSLGMQGANYGYTF. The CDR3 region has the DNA TGCGCCAGCAGCTTGGGGATGCAGGGGGCCAACTATGGCTACACCTTC.

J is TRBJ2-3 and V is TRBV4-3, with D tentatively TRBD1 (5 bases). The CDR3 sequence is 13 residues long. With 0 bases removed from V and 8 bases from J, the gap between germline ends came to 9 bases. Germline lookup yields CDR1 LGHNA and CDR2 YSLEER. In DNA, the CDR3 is TGCGCCAGCAGCCAAGATGCAGGGTTTACGCAGTATTTT. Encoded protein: CASSQDAGFTQYF.

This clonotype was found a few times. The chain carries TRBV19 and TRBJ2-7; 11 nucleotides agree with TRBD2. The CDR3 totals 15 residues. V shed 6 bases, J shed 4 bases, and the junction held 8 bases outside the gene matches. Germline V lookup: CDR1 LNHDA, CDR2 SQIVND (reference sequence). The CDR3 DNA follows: TGTGCCAGTAGCTTGACTAGCGGGACCCTTTACGAGCAGTACTTC. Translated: CASSLTSGTLYEQYF.

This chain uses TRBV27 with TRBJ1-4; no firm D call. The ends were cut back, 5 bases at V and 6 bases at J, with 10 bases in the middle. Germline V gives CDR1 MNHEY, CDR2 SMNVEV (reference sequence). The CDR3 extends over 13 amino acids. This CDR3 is CASSPHSDEKLFF. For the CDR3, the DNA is TGTGCCAGCAGTCCCCATTCGGATGAAAAACTGTTTTTT.

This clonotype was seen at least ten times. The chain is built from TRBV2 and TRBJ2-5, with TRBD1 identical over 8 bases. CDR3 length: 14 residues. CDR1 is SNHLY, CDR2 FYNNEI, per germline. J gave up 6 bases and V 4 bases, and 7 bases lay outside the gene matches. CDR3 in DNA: TGTGCCAGCAGTGGACAGGGGAGGACGAAGACCCAGTACTTC. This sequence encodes CASSGQGRTKTQYF. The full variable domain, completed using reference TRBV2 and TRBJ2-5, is EPEVTQTPSHQVTQMGQEVILRCVPISNHLYFYWYRQILGQKVEFLVSFYNNEISEKSEIFDDQFSVERPDGSNFTLKIRSTKLEDSAMYFCASSGQGRTKTQYFGPGTRLLVL.

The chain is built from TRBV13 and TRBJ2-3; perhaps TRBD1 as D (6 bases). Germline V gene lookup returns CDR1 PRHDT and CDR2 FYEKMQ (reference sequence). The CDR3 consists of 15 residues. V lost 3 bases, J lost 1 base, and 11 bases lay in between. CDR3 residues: CASSFRGSGTDTQYF. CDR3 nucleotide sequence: TGTGCCAGCAGCTTCAGGGGCTCGGGCACAGATACGCAGTATTTT.

Here the CDR3 reads CASQKGGAYEQYF. CDR3 nucleotides: TGTGCCAGCCAAAAGGGGGGGGCGTACGAGCAGTACTTC. The V call is TRBV7-9, the J call TRBJ2-7; the D gene is possibly TRBD2 (7 bases). The V end lost 8 bases, the J end lost 4 bases, and 15 bases lay between the germline ends. The CDR3 is 13 residues long. The germline V gene has CDR1 SEHNR and CDR2 FQNEAQ (reference sequence).

CDR3 nucleotides: TGTGCCAGCAGCTCCCCGCGGGCCCAAGAGACCCAGTACTTC. Translating gives CASSSPRAQETQYF. The chain links TRBV9 to TRBJ2-5, with D tentatively TRBD2 (5 bases). V was cut by 4 bases and J by 1 base, with 11 bases left in between. CDR1 and CDR2 from the germline V gene are SGDLS and YYNGEE. The CDR3 covers 14 residues.